A selection of T cell receptor beta chains follows, all from one sample in a study of technical replicates of blood from several donors. Profiling relied on immunoSEQ multiplex PCR, and the TCRdb table lists in-frame clones only, not all of them. The sample yields 15,000 to 20,000 clones, 65% to 85% seen once. The sequenced sample consisted of PBMCs. These receptors were collected from a human donor in good health. Both conserved end residues are part of each CDR3. Fields, in order: V gene, J gene, clone size, D gene, CDR3 protein, CDR3 DNA. The D gene is left open where the match is weak. The size entry is marked missing in some rows and otherwise reads once, few, many or a size class.

V gene: TRBV19; J gene: TRBJ2-6; clone size: -; D gene: TRBD1; CDR3 protein: CASPDRAEEPGANVLTF; CDR3 DNA: TGTGCCAGTCCGGACAGGGCAGAAGAACCTGGGGCCAACGTCCTGACTTTC
V gene: TRBV7-3; J gene: TRBJ2-1; clone size: -; D gene: -; CDR3 protein: CASSPSMSASYNEQFF; CDR3 DNA: TGTGCCAGCAGCCCGTCTATGAGTGCCTCCTACAATGAGCAGTTCTTC
V gene: TRBV25-1; J gene: TRBJ2-2; clone size: medium-sized; D gene: -; CDR3 protein: CASSEYSTGELFF; CDR3 DNA: TGTGCCAGCAGTGAGTACAGTACCGGGGAGCTGTTTTTT
V gene: TRBV5-1; J gene: TRBJ2-2; clone size: -; D gene: TRBD1; CDR3 protein: CASSAQGARTGELFF; CDR3 DNA: TGCGCCAGCAGCGCCCAGGGGGCGCGCACCGGGGAGCTGTTTTTT
V gene: TRBV5-1; J gene: TRBJ2-1; clone size: -; D gene: TRBD2; CDR3 protein: CASRGTSGSSYNEQFF; CDR3 DNA: TGCGCCAGCAGGGGAACTAGCGGGAGCTCCTACAATGAGCAGTTCTTC
V gene: TRBV5-1; J gene: TRBJ2-1; clone size: -; D gene: TRBD2; CDR3 protein: CASISSSGRSNEQFF; CDR3 DNA: TGCGCCAGCATTTCCTCTAGCGGGAGGTCTAATGAGCAGTTCTTC
V gene: TRBV6-4; J gene: TRBJ1-2; clone size: -; D gene: TRBD1; CDR3 protein: CASSATGTGGNGYTF; CDR3 DNA: TGTGCCAGCAGTGCCACAGGGACAGGGGGCAATGGCTACACCTTC
V gene: TRBV5-4; J gene: TRBJ2-2; clone size: -; D gene: TRBD2; CDR3 protein: CASSFPLAGGGTGELFF; CDR3 DNA: TGTGCCAGCAGCTTTCCTCTAGCGGGAGGAGGAACCGGGGAGCTGTTTTTT
V gene: TRBV28; J gene: TRBJ2-5; clone size: once; D gene: TRBD2; CDR3 protein: CASSTSGRAGETQYF; CDR3 DNA: TGTGCCAGCAGTACTAGCGGGAGGGCCGGAGAGACCCAGTACTTC
V gene: TRBV6-5; J gene: TRBJ2-7; clone size: -; D gene: TRBD1; CDR3 protein: CASSPQGQGTYEQYF; CDR3 DNA: TGTGCCAGCAGCCCCCAAGGACAGGGTACCTACGAGCAGTACTTC
V gene: TRBV18; J gene: TRBJ2-3; clone size: -; D gene: TRBD2; CDR3 protein: CASSQGTSGSQDTQYF; CDR3 DNA: TGTGCCAGCTCACAGGGGACTAGCGGGAGTCAAGATACGCAGTATTTT
V gene: TRBV19; J gene: TRBJ1-1; clone size: few; D gene: -; CDR3 protein: CASGRREGTEAFF; CDR3 DNA: TGTGCCAGTGGCAGGAGGGAGGGAACTGAAGCTTTCTTT
V gene: TRBV6-1; J gene: TRBJ2-2; clone size: -; D gene: -; CDR3 protein: CASSFRVNTGELFF; CDR3 DNA: TGTGCCAGTAGCTTCAGGGTGAACACCGGGGAGCTGTTTTTT
V gene: TRBV19; J gene: TRBJ1-5; clone size: -; D gene: -; CDR3 protein: CASSIEPDYTSNQPQHF; CDR3 DNA: TGTGCCAGTAGTATAGAACCAGACTACACTAGCAATCAGCCCCAGCATTTT
V gene: TRBV5-1; J gene: TRBJ2-5; clone size: once; D gene: -; CDR3 protein: CASSQKETQYF; CDR3 DNA: TGCGCCAGCAGCCAGAAAGAGACCCAGTACTTC
V gene: TRBV7-9; J gene: TRBJ2-5; clone size: -; D gene: TRBD1; CDR3 protein: CASSPPVGQGAEETQYF; CDR3 DNA: TGTGCCAGCAGCCCCCCCGTCGGGCAGGGGGCCGAAGAGACCCAGTACTTC
V gene: TRBV5-8; J gene: TRBJ1-2; clone size: -; D gene: TRBD1; CDR3 protein: CASSSTGGSYGYTF; CDR3 DNA: TGTGCCAGCAGCTCCACAGGGGGGTCCTATGGCTACACCTTC
V gene: TRBV10-1; J gene: TRBJ1-1; clone size: -; D gene: -; CDR3 protein: CASSESQAPEAFF; CDR3 DNA: TGCGCCAGCAGTGAGTCTCAGGCTCCCGAAGCTTTCTTT
V gene: TRBV5-1; J gene: TRBJ2-1; clone size: -; D gene: TRBD2; CDR3 protein: CASTASGGYNEQFF; CDR3 DNA: TGCGCCAGCACCGCTAGCGGGGGATACAATGAGCAGTTCTTC
V gene: TRBV28; J gene: TRBJ1-4; clone size: -; D gene: TRBD1; CDR3 protein: CASSSGGAFGEKLFF; CDR3 DNA: TGTGCCAGCAGCTCAGGGGGCGCGTTTGGGGAAAAACTGTTTTTT
V gene: TRBV9; J gene: TRBJ2-7; clone size: -; D gene: TRBD2; CDR3 protein: CASSPGGGGTYEQYF; CDR3 DNA: TGTGCCAGCAGCCCCGGCGGCGGGGGGACCTACGAGCAGTACTTC
V gene: TRBV28; J gene: TRBJ1-2; clone size: -; D gene: -; CDR3 protein: CASSSQGTDLNYGYTF; CDR3 DNA: TGTGCCAGCAGTTCCCAGGGGACCGATTTAAACTATGGCTACACCTTC
V gene: TRBV2; J gene: TRBJ2-1; clone size: -; D gene: TRBD1; CDR3 protein: CASTQRPGQGANEQFF; CDR3 DNA: TGTGCCAGCACCCAGAGACCGGGACAGGGTGCGAATGAGCAGTTCTTC
V gene: TRBV28; J gene: TRBJ2-1; clone size: few; D gene: TRBD2; CDR3 protein: CASSLWGGGRRINEQFF; CDR3 DNA: TGTGCCAGCAGTTTATGGGGCGGCGGGAGGAGGATAAATGAGCAGTTCTTC
V gene: TRBV27; J gene: TRBJ2-1; clone size: -; D gene: TRBD2; CDR3 protein: CASRGGVGYNEQFF; CDR3 DNA: TGTGCCAGCAGGGGGGGGGTTGGCTACAATGAGCAGTTCTTC
V gene: TRBV11-2; J gene: TRBJ2-3; clone size: -; D gene: -; CDR3 protein: CASSLGLAIPADTQYF; CDR3 DNA: TGTGCCAGCAGCTTAGGGCTAGCGATACCCGCAGATACGCAGTATTTT
V gene: TRBV5-4; J gene: TRBJ1-2; clone size: -; D gene: TRBD1; CDR3 protein: CASSFDRVFGYTF; CDR3 DNA: TGTGCCAGCAGCTTTGACAGGGTATTTGGCTACACCTTC
V gene: TRBV19; J gene: TRBJ2-6; clone size: -; D gene: -; CDR3 protein: CASSNRAGANVLTF; CDR3 DNA: TGTGCCAGTAGTAACAGGGCTGGGGCCAACGTCCTGACTTTC
V gene: TRBV15; J gene: TRBJ2-3; clone size: -; D gene: TRBD2; CDR3 protein: CATSRDLTSGANTDTQYF; CDR3 DNA: TGTGCCACCAGCAGAGATTTAACTAGCGGGGCTAACACAGATACGCAGTATTTT
V gene: TRBV30; J gene: TRBJ1-4; clone size: -; D gene: -; CDR3 protein: CAWGATNEKLFF; CDR3 DNA: TGTGCCTGGGGGGCTACTAATGAAAAACTGTTTTTT
V gene: TRBV5-1; J gene: TRBJ2-7; clone size: -; D gene: -; CDR3 protein: CASRTGVDYEQYF; CDR3 DNA: TGCGCCAGCAGGACGGGAGTTGACTACGAGCAGTACTTC
V gene: TRBV27; J gene: TRBJ2-1; clone size: -; D gene: TRBD2; CDR3 protein: CASSPAGGIRFF; CDR3 DNA: TGTGCCAGCAGTCCCGCGGGAGGGATTCGGTTCTTC
V gene: TRBV5-4; J gene: TRBJ2-3; clone size: once; D gene: -; CDR3 protein: CASSRGGTRLRGEDTQYF; CDR3 DNA: TGTGCCAGCAGTCGAGGGGGAACCCGACTAAGGGGCGAAGATACGCAGTATTTT
V gene: TRBV29-1; J gene: TRBJ2-3; clone size: -; D gene: TRBD2; CDR3 protein: CSGTGLAASTDTQYF; CDR3 DNA: TGCAGCGGAACGGGACTAGCGGCTAGCACAGATACGCAGTATTTT
V gene: TRBV18; J gene: TRBJ2-7; clone size: -; D gene: -; CDR3 protein: CASSPPSEVEQYF; CDR3 DNA: TGTGCCAGCTCACCACCGAGCGAGGTCGAGCAGTACTTC
V gene: TRBV5-1; J gene: TRBJ2-4; clone size: -; D gene: TRBD2; CDR3 protein: CASSPSTSAFLTKNIQYF; CDR3 DNA: TGCGCCAGCAGCCCTTCGACTAGCGCATTTCTAACCAAAAACATTCAGTACTTC
V gene: TRBV28; J gene: TRBJ2-7; clone size: -; D gene: TRBD1; CDR3 protein: CASSSGTGFEQYF; CDR3 DNA: TGTGCCAGCAGTTCCGGGACAGGGTTCGAGCAGTACTTC
V gene: TRBV7-2; J gene: TRBJ2-1; clone size: -; D gene: TRBD2; CDR3 protein: CASSLSGRRIDEQFF; CDR3 DNA: TGTGCCAGCAGCTTAAGCGGGAGAAGAATAGATGAGCAGTTCTTC
V gene: TRBV5-4; J gene: TRBJ2-1; clone size: -; D gene: TRBD2; CDR3 protein: CASSLGGTSGTLEQFF; CDR3 DNA: TGTGCCAGCAGCTTGGGCGGGACTAGCGGGACTCTTGAGCAGTTCTTC
V gene: TRBV28; J gene: TRBJ1-1; clone size: -; D gene: -; CDR3 protein: CASSFSGEAFF; CDR3 DNA: TGTGCCAGCAGTTTCTCGGGTGAAGCTTTCTTT
V gene: TRBV5-1; J gene: TRBJ1-1; clone size: -; D gene: TRBD1; CDR3 protein: CASSRTGFGAEAFF; CDR3 DNA: TGCGCCAGCAGCAGGACAGGTTTTGGCGCTGAAGCTTTCTTT
V gene: TRBV9; J gene: TRBJ2-3; clone size: -; D gene: -; CDR3 protein: CASSAQGSTDTQYF; CDR3 DNA: TGTGCCAGCAGCGCCCAGGGAAGCACAGATACGCAGTATTTT
V gene: TRBV7-9; J gene: TRBJ2-1; clone size: -; D gene: TRBD2; CDR3 protein: CASRLTSDEQFF; CDR3 DNA: TGTGCCAGCCGCCTGACTAGCGATGAGCAGTTCTTC
V gene: TRBV30; J gene: TRBJ1-5; clone size: -; D gene: TRBD1; CDR3 protein: CAWSVQGDQPQHF; CDR3 DNA: TGTGCCTGGAGTGTACAGGGGGATCAGCCCCAGCATTTT
V gene: TRBV7-9; J gene: TRBJ1-1; clone size: -; D gene: -; CDR3 protein: CASSGRSGANTEAFF; CDR3 DNA: TGTGCCAGCAGCGGCAGGTCAGGGGCGAACACTGAAGCTTTCTTT
V gene: TRBV18; J gene: TRBJ1-1; clone size: -; D gene: TRBD1; CDR3 protein: CASSPRQGGNTEAFF; CDR3 DNA: TGTGCCAGCTCACCGAGACAGGGAGGGAACACTGAAGCTTTCTTT